This T cell receptor (beta chain) was sequenced for a study of T cells in Graves' hyperthyroidism and ophthalmopathy. Amplification yielded TCR beta CDR3 regions, with RNA transcripts as the source. Using the HTBI primer set, a first-round RT-PCR was run on the TCR CDR3. TCRdb reanalysed the multiplex PCR reads using MiXCR and keeps one entry per CDR3 protein. Of around 690,000 distinct CDR3 sequences listed, roughly a sixth are singletons. This CDR3 comprises 19 residues. V gave up 0 bases and J gave up 0 bases, with 18 bases separating them. Germline CDR1 is KGHSH and CDR2 is LQKENI. This clonotype was seen a handful of times.

This chain joins TRBV18 and TRBJ2-1; tentative D call: TRBD2 (5 bases). The sequencing input was blood. This receptor was taken from a middle-aged man with Graves' hyperthyroidism. DNA for the CDR3: TGTGCCAGCTCACCACCGAGAAGTGAACAGCGGAACTCCTACAATGAGCAGTTCTTC. This codes for CASSPPRSEQRNSYNEQFF. Full variable domain (rest looked up from reference TRBV18 and TRBJ2-1): NAGVMQNPRHLVRRRGQEARLRCSPMKGHSHVYWYRQLPEEGLKFMVYLQKENIIDESGMPKERFSAEFPKEGPSILRIQQVVRGDSAAYFCASSPPRSEQRNSYNEQFFGPGTRLTVL.